This TCR beta chain was recorded in a study of blood T cell repertoires in COVID-19. Across the whole study: Sites across the United States, Italy and Spain contributed samples from acute and convalescent COVID-19. Sample material is recorded as cDNA or gDNA derived from T cells, B-cell-depleted T cells, or PBMCs.

Authors' methods: The assay estimated nucleated cells by amplifying reference gene primers. Profiling relied on immunoSEQ multiplex PCR, and the TCRdb table lists in-frame clones only, not all of them. The DNA gave D and trimming, while V, J and clone size come from that table. The sample lists 150,000 to 200,000 clones, around 89% occurring once. Sequenced: peripheral blood. The sequence derives from a man aged 35 to 55 with active or convalescent COVID-19.

CDR3 bases: TGTGCCGGAAGACTGGGAGGGCAAGAGACCCAGTACTTC. Its translation is CAGRLGGQETQYF. The chain recombines TRBV7-9 with TRBJ2-5, with 7 nucleotides matching TRBD2. This CDR3 is built from 13 residues. CDR1 SEHNR and CDR2 FQNEAQ come from the germline V gene (reference sequence). The V segment lost 11 bases and the J segment 2 bases; nucleotides outside the gene matches: 8. The variable domain in full, with the rest retrieved from reference TRBV7-9 and TRBJ2-5, is DTGVSQNPRHKITKRGQNVTFRCDPISEHNRLYWYRQTLGQGPEFLTYFQNEAQLEKSRLLSDRFSAERPKGSFSTLEIQRTEQGDSAMYLCAGRLGGQETQYFGPGTRLLVL.